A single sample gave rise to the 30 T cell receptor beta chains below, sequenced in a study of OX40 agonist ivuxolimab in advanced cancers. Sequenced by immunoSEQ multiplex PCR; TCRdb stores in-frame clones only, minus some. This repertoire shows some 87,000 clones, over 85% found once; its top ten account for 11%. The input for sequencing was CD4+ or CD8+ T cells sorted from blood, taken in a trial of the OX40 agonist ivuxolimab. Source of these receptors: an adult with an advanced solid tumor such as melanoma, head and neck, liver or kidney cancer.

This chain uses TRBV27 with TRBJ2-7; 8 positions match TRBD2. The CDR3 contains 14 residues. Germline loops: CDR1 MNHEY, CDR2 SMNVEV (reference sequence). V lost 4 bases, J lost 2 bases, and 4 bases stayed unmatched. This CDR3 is CASSYEAGAYEQYF. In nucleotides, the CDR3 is TGTGCCAGCAGTTACGAAGCGGGAGCCTACGAGCAGTACTTC.

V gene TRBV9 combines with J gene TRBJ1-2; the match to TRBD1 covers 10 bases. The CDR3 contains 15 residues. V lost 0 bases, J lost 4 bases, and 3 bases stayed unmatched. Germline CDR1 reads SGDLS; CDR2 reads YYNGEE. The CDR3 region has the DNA TGTGCCAGCAGCGTAGATAGGACAGGGGGCTATGGCTACACCTTC. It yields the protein CASSVDRTGGYGYTF.

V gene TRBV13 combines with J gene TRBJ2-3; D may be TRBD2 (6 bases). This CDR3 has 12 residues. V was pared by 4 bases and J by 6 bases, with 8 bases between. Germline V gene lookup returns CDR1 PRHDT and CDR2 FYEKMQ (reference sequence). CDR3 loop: CASSSAGDTQYF. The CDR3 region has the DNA TGTGCCAGCAGCTCGGCGGGGGATACGCAGTATTTT.

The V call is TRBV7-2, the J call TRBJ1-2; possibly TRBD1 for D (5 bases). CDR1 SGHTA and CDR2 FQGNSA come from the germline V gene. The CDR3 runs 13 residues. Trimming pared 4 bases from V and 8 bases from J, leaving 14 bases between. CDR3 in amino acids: CASSSRQGWGYTF. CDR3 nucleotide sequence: TGTGCCAGCAGCTCCCGTCAGGGTTGGGGCTACACCTTC.

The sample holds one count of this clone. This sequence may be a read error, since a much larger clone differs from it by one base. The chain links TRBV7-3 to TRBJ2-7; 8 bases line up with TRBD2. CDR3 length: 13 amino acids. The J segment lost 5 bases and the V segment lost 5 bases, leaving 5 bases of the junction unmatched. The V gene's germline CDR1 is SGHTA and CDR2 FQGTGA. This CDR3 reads CASSPGLAHEQYF. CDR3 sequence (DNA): TGTGCCAGCAGCCCCGGACTAGCCCACGAGCAGTACTTC.

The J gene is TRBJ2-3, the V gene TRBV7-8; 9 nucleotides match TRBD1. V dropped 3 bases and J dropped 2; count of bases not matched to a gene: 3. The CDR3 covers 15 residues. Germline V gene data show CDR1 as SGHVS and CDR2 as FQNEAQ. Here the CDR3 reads CASSLGQGDTDTQYF. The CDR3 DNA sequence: TGTGCCAGCAGCTTGGGACAGGGAGACACAGATACGCAGTATTTT.

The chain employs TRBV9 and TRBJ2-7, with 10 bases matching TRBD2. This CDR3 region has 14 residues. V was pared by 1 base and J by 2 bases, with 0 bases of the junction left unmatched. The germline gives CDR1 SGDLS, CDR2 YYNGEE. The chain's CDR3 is CASSVTSGTYEQYF. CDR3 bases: TGTGCCAGCAGCGTAACTAGCGGGACCTACGAGCAGTACTTC.

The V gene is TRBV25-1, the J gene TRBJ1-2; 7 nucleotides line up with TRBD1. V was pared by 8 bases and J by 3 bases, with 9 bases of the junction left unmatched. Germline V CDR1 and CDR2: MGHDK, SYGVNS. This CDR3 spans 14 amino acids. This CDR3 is CASRPRGGDYGYTF. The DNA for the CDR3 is TGTGCCAGCCGACCAAGAGGGGGCGACTATGGCTACACCTTC.

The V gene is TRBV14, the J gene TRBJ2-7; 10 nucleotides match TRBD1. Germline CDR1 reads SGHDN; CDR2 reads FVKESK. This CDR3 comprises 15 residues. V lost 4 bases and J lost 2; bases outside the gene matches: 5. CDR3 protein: CASSRTGQGTYEQYF. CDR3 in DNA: TGTGCCAGCAGCCGAACGGGACAGGGGACCTACGAGCAGTACTTC.

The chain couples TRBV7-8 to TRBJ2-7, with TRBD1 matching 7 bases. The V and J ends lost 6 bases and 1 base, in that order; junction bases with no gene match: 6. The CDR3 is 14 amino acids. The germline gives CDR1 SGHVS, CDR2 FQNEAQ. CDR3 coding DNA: TGTGCCAGCAGTCTACAGGGGAAATCCTACGAGCAGTACTTC. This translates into CASSLQGKSYEQYF.

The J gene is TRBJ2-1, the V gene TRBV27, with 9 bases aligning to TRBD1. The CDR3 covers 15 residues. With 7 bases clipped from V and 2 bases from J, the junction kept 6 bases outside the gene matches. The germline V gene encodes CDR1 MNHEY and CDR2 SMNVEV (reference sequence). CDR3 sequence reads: CASNTGGAPYNEQFF. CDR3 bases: TGTGCCAGCAATACAGGGGGCGCCCCCTACAATGAGCAGTTCTTC.

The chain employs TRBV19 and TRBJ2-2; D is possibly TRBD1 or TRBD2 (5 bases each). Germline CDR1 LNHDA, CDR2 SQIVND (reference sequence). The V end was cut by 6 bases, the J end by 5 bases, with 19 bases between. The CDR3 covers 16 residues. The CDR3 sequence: CASRPADRGLTGELFF. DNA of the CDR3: TGTGCCAGTAGACCCGCCGACAGAGGGTTGACCGGGGAGCTGTTTTTT.

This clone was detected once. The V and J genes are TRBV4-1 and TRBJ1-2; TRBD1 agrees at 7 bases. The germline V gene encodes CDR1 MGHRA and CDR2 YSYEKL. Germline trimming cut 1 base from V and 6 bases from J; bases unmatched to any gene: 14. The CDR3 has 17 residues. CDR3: CASSQGPRQGIGDGYTF. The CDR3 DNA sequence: TGCGCCAGCAGCCAAGGTCCCCGACAGGGCATTGGGGATGGCTACACCTTC.

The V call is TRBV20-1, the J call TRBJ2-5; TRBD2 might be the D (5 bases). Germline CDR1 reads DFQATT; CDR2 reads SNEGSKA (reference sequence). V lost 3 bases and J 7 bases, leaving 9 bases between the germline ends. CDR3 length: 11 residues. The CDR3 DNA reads TGCAGTGCTAGTGGAGAGGGGACCCAGTACTTC. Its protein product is CSASGEGTQYF.

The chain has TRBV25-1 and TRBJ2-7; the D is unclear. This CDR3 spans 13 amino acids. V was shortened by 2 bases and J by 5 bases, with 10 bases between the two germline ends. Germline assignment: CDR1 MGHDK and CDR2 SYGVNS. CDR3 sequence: CASSELGIDEQYF. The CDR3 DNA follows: TGTGCCAGCAGTGAACTGGGGATCGACGAGCAGTACTTC.

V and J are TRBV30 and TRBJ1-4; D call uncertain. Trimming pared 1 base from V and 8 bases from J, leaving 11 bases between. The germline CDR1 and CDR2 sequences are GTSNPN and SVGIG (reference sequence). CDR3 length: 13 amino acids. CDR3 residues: CAWSGSVEEKLFF. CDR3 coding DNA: TGTGCCTGGAGTGGAAGTGTTGAGGAAAAACTGTTTTTT.

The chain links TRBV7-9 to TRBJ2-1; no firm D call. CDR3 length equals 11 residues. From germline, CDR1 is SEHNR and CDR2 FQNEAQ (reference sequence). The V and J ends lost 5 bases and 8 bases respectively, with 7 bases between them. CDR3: CASSRIYEQFF. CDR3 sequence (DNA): TGTGCCAGCAGCAGAATCTATGAGCAGTTCTTC. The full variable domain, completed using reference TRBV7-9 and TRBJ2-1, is DTGVSQNPRHKITKRGQNVTFRCDPISEHNRLYWYRQTLGQGPEFLTYFQNEAQLEKSRLLSDRFSAERPKGSFSTLEIQRTEQGDSAMYLCASSRIYEQFFGPGTRLTVL.

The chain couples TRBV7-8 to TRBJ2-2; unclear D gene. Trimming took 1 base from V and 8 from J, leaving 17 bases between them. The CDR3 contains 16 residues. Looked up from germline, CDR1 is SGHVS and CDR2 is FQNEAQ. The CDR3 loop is CASSLEALLLKGELFF. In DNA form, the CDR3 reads TGTGCCAGCAGCTTAGAGGCCTTACTATTGAAGGGGGAGCTGTTTTTT.

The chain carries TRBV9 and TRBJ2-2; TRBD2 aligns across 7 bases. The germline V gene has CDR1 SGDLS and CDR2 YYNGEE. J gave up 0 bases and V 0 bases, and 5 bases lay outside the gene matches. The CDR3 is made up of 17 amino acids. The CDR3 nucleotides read TGTGCCAGCAGCGTAGAAAATAGCGGGCCGAACACCGGGGAGCTGTTTTTT. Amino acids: CASSVENSGPNTGELFF.

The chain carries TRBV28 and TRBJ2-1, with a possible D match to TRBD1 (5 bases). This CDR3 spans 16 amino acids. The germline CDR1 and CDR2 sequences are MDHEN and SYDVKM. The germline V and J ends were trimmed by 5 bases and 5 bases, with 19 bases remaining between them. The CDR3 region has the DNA TGTGCCAGCAGTCCTTATGCAGGGTCAACCAACAATGAGCAGTTCTTC. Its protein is CASSPYAGSTNNEQFF.

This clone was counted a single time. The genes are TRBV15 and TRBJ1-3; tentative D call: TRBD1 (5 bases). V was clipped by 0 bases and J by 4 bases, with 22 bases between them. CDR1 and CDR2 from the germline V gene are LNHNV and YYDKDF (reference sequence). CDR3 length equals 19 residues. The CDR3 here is CATSREGLSVYPGGNTIYF. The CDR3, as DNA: TGTGCCACCAGCAGAGAGGGACTCTCTGTCTATCCGGGGGGAAACACCATATATTTT.

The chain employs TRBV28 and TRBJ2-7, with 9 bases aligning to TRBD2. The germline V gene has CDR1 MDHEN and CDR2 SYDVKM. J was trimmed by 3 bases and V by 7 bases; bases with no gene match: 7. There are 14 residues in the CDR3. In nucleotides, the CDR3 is TGTGCCAGCACCTCTAGCGGGACCTACTACGAGCAGTACTTC. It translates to CASTSSGTYYEQYF.

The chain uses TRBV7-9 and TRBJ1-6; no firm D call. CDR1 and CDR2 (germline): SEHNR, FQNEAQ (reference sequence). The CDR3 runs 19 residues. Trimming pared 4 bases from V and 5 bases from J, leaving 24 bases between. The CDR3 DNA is TGTGCCAGCAGCTCTAAAGCGGTTGGGATCGGAGTTGATAATTCACCCCTCCACTTT. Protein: CASSSKAVGIGVDNSPLHF.

The CDR3, as DNA: TGTGCCAGCAGTTCCTACAGGGATGGCTACACCTTC. It encodes CASSSYRDGYTF. This chain links TRBV27 with TRBJ1-2; possible D gene TRBD1, 6 bases. The CDR3 consists of 12 residues. CDR1 and CDR2 from the germline V gene are MNHEY and SMNVEV (reference sequence). Trimming removed 4 bases at V and 6 bases at J, with 9 bases between.

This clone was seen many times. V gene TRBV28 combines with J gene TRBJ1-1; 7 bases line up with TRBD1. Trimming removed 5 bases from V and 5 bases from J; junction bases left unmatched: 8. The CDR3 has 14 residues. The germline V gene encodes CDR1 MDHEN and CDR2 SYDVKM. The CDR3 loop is CASSQDREGTEAFF. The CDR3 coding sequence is TGTGCCAGCAGTCAAGACAGGGAAGGTACTGAAGCTTTCTTT.

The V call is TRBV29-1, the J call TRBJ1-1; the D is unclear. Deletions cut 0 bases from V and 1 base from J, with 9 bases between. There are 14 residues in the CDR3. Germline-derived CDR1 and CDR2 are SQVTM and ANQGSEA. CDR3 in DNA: TGCAGCGTTGAAGAGTGGGAGGCGAACACTGAAGCTTTCTTT. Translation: CSVEEWEANTEAFF.

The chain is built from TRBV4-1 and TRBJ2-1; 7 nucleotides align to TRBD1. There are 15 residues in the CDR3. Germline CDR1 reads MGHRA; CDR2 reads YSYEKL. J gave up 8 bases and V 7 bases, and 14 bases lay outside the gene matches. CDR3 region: CASKGQALGIHEQFF. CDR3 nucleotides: TGCGCCAGCAAAGGACAGGCCTTGGGAATCCATGAGCAGTTCTTC.

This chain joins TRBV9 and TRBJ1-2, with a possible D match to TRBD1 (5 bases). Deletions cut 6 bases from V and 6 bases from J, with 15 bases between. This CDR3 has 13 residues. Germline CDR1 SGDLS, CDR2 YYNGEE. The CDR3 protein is CASNVRESDGYTF. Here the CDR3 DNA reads TGTGCCAGCAATGTCAGGGAGAGTGATGGCTACACCTTC.

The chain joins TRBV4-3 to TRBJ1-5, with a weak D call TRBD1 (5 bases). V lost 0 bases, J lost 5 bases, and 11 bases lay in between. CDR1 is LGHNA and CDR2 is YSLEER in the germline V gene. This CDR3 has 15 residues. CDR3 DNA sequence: TGCGCCAGCAGCCAAGATTGGGGGGGGTATCAGCCCCAGCATTTT. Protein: CASSQDWGGYQPQHF.

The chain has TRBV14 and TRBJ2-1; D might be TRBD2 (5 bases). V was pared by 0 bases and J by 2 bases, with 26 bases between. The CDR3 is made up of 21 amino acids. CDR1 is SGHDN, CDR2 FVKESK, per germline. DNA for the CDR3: TGTGCCAGCAGCCAAGAGCTGAAAGGAGCGGTTCTTCCGGGCCCCTACAATGAGCAGTTCTTC. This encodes CASSQELKGAVLPGPYNEQFF. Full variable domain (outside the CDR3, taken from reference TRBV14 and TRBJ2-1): EAGVTQFPSHSVIEKGQTVTLRCDPISGHDNLYWYRRVMGKEIKFLLHFVKESKQDESGMPNNRFLAERTGGTYSTLKVQPAELEDSGVYFCASSQELKGAVLPGPYNEQFFGPGTRLTVL.